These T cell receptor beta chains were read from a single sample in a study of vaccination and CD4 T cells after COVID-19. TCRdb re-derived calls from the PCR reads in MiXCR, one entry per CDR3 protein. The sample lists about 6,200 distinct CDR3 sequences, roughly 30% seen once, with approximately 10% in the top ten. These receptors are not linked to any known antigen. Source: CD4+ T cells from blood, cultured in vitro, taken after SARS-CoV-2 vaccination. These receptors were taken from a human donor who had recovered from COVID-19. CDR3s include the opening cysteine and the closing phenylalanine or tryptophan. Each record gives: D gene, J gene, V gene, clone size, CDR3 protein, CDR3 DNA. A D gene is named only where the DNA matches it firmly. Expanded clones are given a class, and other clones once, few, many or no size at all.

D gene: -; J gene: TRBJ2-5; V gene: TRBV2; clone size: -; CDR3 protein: CASSAAATETQYF; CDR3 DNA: TGTGCCAGCAGTGCAGCGGCCACGGAGACCCAGTACTTC
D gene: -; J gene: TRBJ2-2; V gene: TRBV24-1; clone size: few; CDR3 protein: CATSDVRAGELFF; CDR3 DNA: TGTGCCACCAGTGATGTCAGGGCCGGGGAGCTGTTTTTT
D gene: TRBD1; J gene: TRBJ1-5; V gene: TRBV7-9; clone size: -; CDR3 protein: CASSWITGGAEQPQHF; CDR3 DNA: TGTGCCAGCAGCTGGATTACAGGGGGCGCGGAACAGCCCCAGCATTTT
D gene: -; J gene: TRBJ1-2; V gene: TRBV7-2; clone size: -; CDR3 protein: CASSLAVGREDGYTF; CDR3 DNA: TGTGCCAGCAGCTTAGCGGTAGGAAGGGAAGACGGCTACACCTTC
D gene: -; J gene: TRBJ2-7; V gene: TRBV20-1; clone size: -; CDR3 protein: CSARQQGPAGNEQYF; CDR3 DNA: TGCAGTGCTAGGCAACAGGGACCCGCCGGGAACGAGCAGTACTTC
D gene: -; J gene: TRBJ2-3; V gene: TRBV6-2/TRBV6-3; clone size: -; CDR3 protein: CASSYGGSNPTDTQYF; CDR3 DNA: TGTGCCAGCAGTTACGGCGGATCTAACCCCACAGATACGCAGTATTTT
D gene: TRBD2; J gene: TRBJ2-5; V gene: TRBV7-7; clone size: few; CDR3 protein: CASSLAGGESWETQYF; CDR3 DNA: TGTGCCAGCAGCTTAGCGGGGGGGGAGAGCTGGGAGACCCAGTACTTC
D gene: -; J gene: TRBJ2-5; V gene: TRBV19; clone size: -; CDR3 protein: CASRNDRRGGQETQYF; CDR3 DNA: TGTGCCAGTAGAAACGACAGGAGAGGAGGCCAAGAGACCCAGTACTTC
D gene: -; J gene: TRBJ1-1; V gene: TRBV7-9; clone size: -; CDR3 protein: CASSSGRLNTEAFF; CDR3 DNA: TGTGCCAGCAGCTCGGGACGGCTGAACACTGAAGCTTTCTTT
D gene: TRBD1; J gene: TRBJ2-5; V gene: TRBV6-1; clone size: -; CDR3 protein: CASSVEKGAETQYF; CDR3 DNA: TGTGCCAGCAGTGTTGAAAAGGGGGCCGAGACCCAGTACTTC
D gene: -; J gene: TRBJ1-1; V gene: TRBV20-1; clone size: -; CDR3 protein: CSARVPGPTEAFF; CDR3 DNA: TGCAGTGCTAGGGTACCAGGGCCCACTGAAGCTTTCTTT